Ten or more counts support the clone carrying this T cell receptor beta chain. This CDR3 has 13 amino acids. Trimming shortened V by 5 bases and J by 7 bases, and 14 bases separated the two germline ends. CDR1 and CDR2 (germline): SEHNR, FQNEAQ (reference sequence). TCRdb passed the RT-PCR reads through MiXCR, listing each CDR3 protein once. The table shows more than 600,000 distinct CDR3 sequences, with 13% to 15% occurring only once. The chain is built from TRBV7-9 and TRBJ1-2; no clear D. The sample comprised memory CD4+ T cells from blood. The sequence came from a female donor in good health, serving as a healthy control. CDR3 loop: CASSPGFEGGYTF. The DNA of the CDR3 is TGTGCCAGCAGCCCCGGCTTTGAGGGTGGCTACACCTTC.